These 21 T cell receptor beta chains originate from one sample sequenced in a study of T cells in Graves' hyperthyroidism and ophthalmopathy. Amplification targeted TCR beta CDR3 regions from RNA transcripts. With the HTBI primer set, the TCR CDR3 went through a first round of RT-PCR. TCRdb reprocessed the multiplex PCR reads with MiXCR, giving one entry per CDR3 protein. The profile covers roughly 750,000 distinct CDR3 sequences, with about 17% appearing a single time and around 7.7% taken by the ten largest. The material sequenced was blood. The source is a man between 18 and 29 years old with Graves' hyperthyroidism.

This clonotype occurred many times. CDR3 in amino acids: CASGDPGVTDTQYF. For the CDR3, the DNA is TGTGCCAGCGGGGATCCAGGGGTCACAGATACGCAGTATTTT. The chain has TRBV28 and TRBJ2-3; perhaps TRBD1 as D (6 bases). This CDR3 is 14 amino acids long. The germline gives CDR1 MDHEN, CDR2 SYDVKM. Trimming took 8 bases from V and 2 from J, leaving 14 bases between them.

This clonotype was found many times. The chain recombines TRBV12-3 or TRBV12-4 with TRBJ1-5, with D possibly being TRBD1 (6 bases). The V end lost 6 bases, the J end lost 0 bases, and 18 bases lay between the germline ends. CDR3 size: 17 residues. CDR3 in amino acids: CASSLGYSRGSNQPQHF. For the CDR3, the DNA is TGTGCCAGCAGCTTGGGATATTCCAGGGGTAGCAATCAGCCCCAGCATTTT.

The sample holds many counts of this clonotype. The chain carries TRBV29-1 and TRBJ1-2; D possibly corresponds to TRBD1 (6 bases). V lost 4 bases, J lost 3 bases, and 9 bases lay in between. The CDR3 has 12 amino acids. Germline V lookup: CDR1 SQVTM, CDR2 ANQGSEA. The CDR3 reads CSVVYRDYGYTF. The CDR3 DNA sequence: TGCAGCGTTGTCTACAGGGACTATGGCTACACCTTC.

The J gene is TRBJ1-6, the V gene TRBV27, with unresolved D. The CDR3 spans 17 residues. The V gene's germline CDR1 is MNHEY and CDR2 SMNVEV (reference sequence). Deletions cut 7 bases from V and 7 bases from J, with 23 bases between. The CDR3 DNA reads TGTGCCAGCAAACGACGGCAGCTACTAAGCCAAAATTCACCCCTCCACTTT. It specifies CASKRRQLLSQNSPLHF.

A few counts support this clonotype. The chain combines TRBV2 with TRBJ2-2; D unclear. Germline V gene sequence: CDR1 SNHLY, CDR2 FYNNEI. With 7 bases removed from V and 5 bases from J, the gap between germline ends came to 14 bases. CDR3 length: 14 residues. The CDR3, as DNA: TGTGCCAGCAAGAAGGGCGTTGGGACCGGGGAGCTGTTTTTT. Encoded protein: CASKKGVGTGELFF.

This clonotype was seen more than once but under ten times. J is TRBJ1-4 and V is TRBV6-1; TRBD1 matches 8 bases. CDR3 length: 15 amino acids. With 5 bases clipped from V and 11 bases from J, the junction kept 13 bases outside the gene matches. Germline-derived CDR1 and CDR2 are MNHNS and SASEGT. As DNA, the CDR3 is TGTGCCAGCAGTTGGAATGGACAGGGTTTAGCGAAACTGTTTTTT. It yields the protein CASSWNGQGLAKLFF.

J is TRBJ2-5 and V is TRBV6-4, with TRBD1 matching 7 bases. Germline assignment: CDR1 MRHNA and CDR2 SNTAGT. After removal of 3 bases from V and 3 bases from J, the junction contained 1 base not matched to a gene. CDR3 length equals 13 residues. This CDR3 is CASSETGKETQYF. CDR3 sequence (DNA): TGTGCCAGCAGTGAGACAGGGAAAGAGACCCAGTACTTC.

There are many counts of this clonotype. The gene calls are TRBV18 and TRBJ2-7; TRBD1 aligns across 12 bases. The germline CDR1 and CDR2 sequences are KGHSH and LQKENI. The CDR3 loop spans 14 amino acids. Trimming cost V 3 bases and J 6 bases; bases outside gene matches: 3. CDR3 sequence (DNA): TGTGCCAGCTCACCTGGGACAGGGGGCGGCGAGCAGTACTTC. Translating gives CASSPGTGGGEQYF.

This chain connects TRBV3-1 to TRBJ1-2; D not certain. CDR1 is LGHDT, CDR2 YNNKEL, per germline (reference sequence). The CDR3 length is 15 residues. V was shortened by 1 base and J by 4 bases, with 13 bases between the two germline ends. CDR3 in DNA: TGTGCCAGCAGCCAAGTGTCACTGGGAGGCTATGGCTACACCTTC. It translates to CASSQVSLGGYGYTF.

This clonotype was seen many times. This chain connects TRBV2 to TRBJ1-5; unclear D gene. The CDR3 totals 13 residues. The germline V gene encodes CDR1 SNHLY and CDR2 FYNNEI. Deletions cut 6 bases from V and 6 bases from J, with 12 bases between. The CDR3 sequence: CASSDGLVQPQHF. The DNA for the CDR3 is TGTGCCAGCAGCGACGGCTTGGTTCAGCCCCAGCATTTT.

In its sample, this clonotype was seen a few times. The J gene is TRBJ1-6, the V gene TRBV6-2 or TRBV6-3, with 8 nucleotides matching TRBD1. Germline CDR1 MNHEY, CDR2 SVGEGT. The CDR3 runs 16 residues. The V segment lost 2 bases and the J segment 9 bases; nucleotides outside the gene matches: 9. The DNA for the CDR3 is TGTGCCAGCAGTTACCCTCAGGGACAGGATGGTTCACCCCTCCACTTT. It specifies CASSYPQGQDGSPLHF.

This clonotype has ten or more counts. The V gene is TRBV30, the J gene TRBJ2-2; no clear D. CDR1 is GTSNPN, CDR2 SVGIG, per germline (reference sequence). This CDR3 has 13 amino acids. The ends were cut back, 4 bases at V and 6 bases at J, with 12 bases in the middle. The CDR3 region has the DNA TGTGCCTGGAATAAGGACCTTCCCGGGGAGCTGTTTTTT. Amino acids: CAWNKDLPGELFF.

The chain couples TRBV28 to TRBJ2-5, with 10 nucleotides matching TRBD2. CDR3 size: 17 residues. V was pared by 5 bases and J by 2 bases, with 11 bases of the junction left unmatched. Germline CDR1 reads MDHEN; CDR2 reads SYDVKM. In DNA, the CDR3 is TGTGCCAGCAGTCCCTCGGTGACTAGCGGGTATCAAGAGACCCAGTACTTC. Translated: CASSPSVTSGYQETQYF. The whole variable domain, remainder taken from reference TRBV28 and TRBJ2-5, is DVKVTQSSRYLVKRTGEKVFLECVQDMDHENMFWYRQDPGLGLRLIYFSYDVKMKEKGDIPEGYSVSREKKERFSLILESASTNQTSMYLCASSPSVTSGYQETQYFGPGTRLLVL.

This clonotype was recorded many times. V gene TRBV12-3 or TRBV12-4 combines with J gene TRBJ2-5; D perhaps matches TRBD2 (6 bases). The V end was cut by 3 bases, the J end by 4 bases, with 9 bases between. The CDR3 sequence is 13 residues long. DNA for the CDR3: TGTGCCAGCAGTTTCGTGGGGGGAGAGACCCAGTACTTC. Its protein is CASSFVGGETQYF.

This clonotype was recorded at least ten times. This chain uses TRBV12-3 or TRBV12-4 with TRBJ2-3, with no clear D. This CDR3 region has 14 residues. V lost 5 bases to trimming and J lost 2 bases, with 11 bases between them. The CDR3, as DNA: TGTGCCAGCAGTCCGCGACACGACACAGATACGCAGTATTTT. Protein product: CASSPRHDTDTQYF.

This clonotype was observed many times. This chain connects TRBV27 to TRBJ2-3; D is perhaps TRBD1 (6 bases). Germline V gives CDR1 MNHEY, CDR2 SMNVEV (reference sequence). Trimming left V 3 bases short and J 5 bases short, with 15 bases between. The CDR3 extends over 15 amino acids. The CDR3 sequence is CASSLTGTLVDTQYF. The CDR3 DNA follows: TGTGCCAGCAGTTTGACAGGAACCCTCGTAGATACGCAGTATTTT.

This clonotype has a count of ten or more. DNA of the CDR3: TGTGCCAGCAGCTTAAGTAACGCCCTCACAGATACGCAGTATTTT. It specifies CASSLSNALTDTQYF. The rearrangement uses TRBV7-2 and TRBJ2-3; D ambiguous. The germline CDR1 and CDR2 sequences are SGHTA and FQGNSA. The CDR3 has 15 residues. V was clipped by 2 bases and J by 2 bases, with 11 bases between them.

V gene TRBV24-1 combines with J gene TRBJ2-3, with a weak D call TRBD1 (5 bases). The germline V and J ends were trimmed by 0 bases and 0 bases, with 18 bases remaining between them. CDR3 length equals 19 residues. The germline CDR1 and CDR2 sequences are KGHDR and SFDVKD. CDR3 sequence: CATSDLGALGEQSTDTQYF. In nucleotides, the CDR3 is TGTGCCACCAGTGATTTGGGGGCTCTAGGGGAACAGAGCACAGATACGCAGTATTTT.

This clonotype has more than one count but fewer than ten. The chain employs TRBV12-5 and TRBJ2-2; 7 bases map to TRBD1. The junction had 4 bases not matched to a gene; V was cut back by 1 base and J by 2 bases. Germline lookup yields CDR1 LGHNT and CDR2 FRNRAP. The CDR3 runs 16 residues. In DNA, the CDR3 is TGTGCTAGTGGTTTGGCGACAGGGTCCAACACCGGGGAGCTGTTTTTT. Protein sequence: CASGLATGSNTGELFF.

This clonotype was picked up a small number of times. This chain joins TRBV6-2 or TRBV6-3 and TRBJ2-7; D might be TRBD1 or TRBD2, each matching 5 bases. The CDR3 consists of 11 residues. In germline, CDR1 is MNHEY, CDR2 SVGEGT. V lost 10 bases and J 7 bases, leaving 14 bases between the germline ends. Written as DNA, the CDR3 is TGTGCCACCGAGGGACGCACTGAGCAGTACTTC. It encodes CATEGRTEQYF.

V and J are TRBV7-2 and TRBJ1-5; D gene unclear. From germline, CDR1 is SGHTA and CDR2 FQGNSA. V was clipped by 3 bases and J by 5 bases, with 8 bases between them. The CDR3 has 13 residues. The CDR3 nucleotides read TGTGCCAGCAGCTTGGGCTTACATCAGCCCCAGCATTTT. Translated, it gives CASSLGLHQPQHF.